This is a list of T cell receptor beta chains from one sample in a study of shared clonotypes between healthy human individuals. The data were produced by immunoSEQ multiplex PCR, yet TCRdb's version contains in-frame clones alone and is incomplete. The profile covers over a million clones, with more than 75% appearing a single time and around 0.47% taken by the ten largest. The material sequenced was memory CD4+ T cells from PBMCs. The receptors were gathered from a man aged 18 to 35 in good health. Some clones in this sample may be carry-over from other donors' samples. Each CDR3 is given with its conserved first and last residue. The order of the fields is D gene, CDR3 length, J gene, V gene, clone size, CDR3 DNA, CDR3 protein. D genes are given only for firm matches. A clone size is listed for some rows: how often the clone was seen (once, few, many), or a class if it is expanded.

>TRBD2|14|TRBJ2-7|TRBV29-1|NA
TGCAGCGTTGAACTATCGGGACTAGCGAGGGAGCAGTACTTC
CSVELSGLAREQYF
>NA|15|TRBJ1-5|TRBV7-2|NA
TGTGCCAGCAGCTTCATGCAGACAAGCAATCAGCCCCAGCATTTT
CASSFMQTSNQPQHF
>NA|15|TRBJ2-7|TRBV10-3|NA
TGTGCCATCAGTGCTCGTATTATTGGGGCGCTTGAGCAGTACTTC
CAISARIIGALEQYF
>NA|15|TRBJ2-1|TRBV21-1|NA
TGTGCCAGCAGCAAACAGGGGATTGATAGGGATGAGCAGTTCTTC
CASSKQGIDRDEQFF
>NA|14|TRBJ2-7|TRBV2|NA
TGTGCCAGCAGCCCTCGGAGTTATACCTACGAGCAGTACTTC
CASSPRSYTYEQYF
>NA|12|TRBJ1-1|TRBV29-1|NA
TGCAGCGTTCAGTCACCAGGCACTGAAGCTTTCTTT
CSVQSPGTEAFF
>TRBD1|16|TRBJ2-2|TRBV9|once
TGTGCCAGCAGCGACCCCGGGACAGGGGGTACCGGGGAGCTGTTTTTT
CASSDPGTGGTGELFF
>TRBD1|21|TRBJ1-4|TRBV7-3|NA
TGTGCCAGCAGCTTAAAATGCCGGGCAGGGGGAAGTTGTCGGACTAATGAAAAACTGTTTTTT
CASSLKCRAGGSCRTNEKLFF
>TRBD2|15|TRBJ2-7|TRBV5-1|NA
TGCGCCAGCAGCTTGGCCCTAGCGGGAGTTCCCGAGCAGTACTTC
CASSLALAGVPEQYF
>NA|13|TRBJ1-2|TRBV29-1|NA
TGCAGCGTTTCAACTAGAATGAACTATGGCTACACCTTC
CSVSTRMNYGYTF
>TRBD1|15|TRBJ1-4|TRBV10-3|NA
TGTGCCATCAGTGAGGGCGACAGGGGAGGTGAAAAACTGTTTTTT
CAISEGDRGGEKLFF
>NA|18|TRBJ2-4|TRBV18|NA
TGTGCCAGCTCACCAAGTGGTTCAACTCCACTAGCCAAAAACATTCAGTACTTC
CASSPSGSTPLAKNIQYF
>TRBD1|15|TRBJ2-7|TRBV11-2|many
TGTGCCAGCAGCTCTTACAGGGGGCTAGCCTACGAGCAGTACTTC
CASSSYRGLAYEQYF
>NA|16|TRBJ2-2|TRBV18|NA
TGTGCCAGCTCACCCTACACGTCACAGAACACCGGGGAGCTGTTTTTT
CASSPYTSQNTGELFF
>NA|15|TRBJ1-1|TRBV6-1|NA
TGTGCCAGCAGTGCCTCGATCGTGGGGAACACTGAAGCTTTCTTT
CASSASIVGNTEAFF
>NA|15|TRBJ1-2|TRBV18|NA
TGTGCCAGCTCACCATCCCAGGCCCCTAACTATGGCTACACCTTC
CASSPSQAPNYGYTF
>TRBD2|19|TRBJ2-7|TRBV15|NA
TGTGCCACCAGCAGAGATCATGGTTTGCGGACTAGCGGGACCAGCGGGCAGTACTTC
CATSRDHGLRTSGTSGQYF
>TRBD2|15|TRBJ2-7|TRBV5-5|NA
TGTGCCAGCAGCTTGGGTAGCGGGAGCCGGTACGAGCAGTACTTC
CASSLGSGSRYEQYF
>NA|15|TRBJ1-2|TRBV15|NA
TGTGCCACCAGCAGAGACAGGGATTCTAACTATGGCTACACCTTC
CATSRDRDSNYGYTF
>NA|16|TRBJ2-2|TRBV5-1|few
TGCGCCAGCAGCTTGGGAACCTTTTCCGGCACCGGGGAGCTGTTTTTT
CASSLGTFSGTGELFF
>TRBD1|15|TRBJ1-2|TRBV27|NA
TGTGCCAGCAGTTTCGGGGGGGACAGCACCTATGGCTACACCTTC
CASSFGGDSTYGYTF
>NA|9|TRBJ2-7|TRBV19|NA
TGTCAGGGCGGCGCCGAGCAGTACTTC
CQGGAEQYF
>NA|13|TRBJ2-1|TRBV28|NA
TGTGCCAGCAGTTTACAGGGGGGCAATGAGCAGTTCTTC
CASSLQGGNEQFF
>TRBD1|16|TRBJ2-7|TRBV19|NA
TGTGCCAGTAGTACACCCGGGACAGGGAGCTCCTACGAGCAGTACTTC
CASSTPGTGSSYEQYF
>TRBD1|14|TRBJ2-7|TRBV7-2|NA
TGTGCCAGCAGCCCCCGACAGGGTTTGCACGAGCAGTACTTC
CASSPRQGLHEQYF
>NA|13|TRBJ2-5|TRBV6-5|NA
TGTGCCAGCAGTTACTCGATAGGGGAGACCCAGTACTTC
CASSYSIGETQYF
>TRBD1|16|TRBJ1-1|TRBV5-1|NA
TGCGCCAGCAGGGTAGAGACAGGGCGCATGAACACTGAAGCTTTCTTT
CASRVETGRMNTEAFF
>TRBD1|16|TRBJ1-1|TRBV6-6|NA
TGTGCCAGCAGCTACAAATCGGACAGGGCGGACACTGAAGCTTTCTTT
CASSYKSDRADTEAFF